This T cell receptor beta chain was captured by sequencing in a study of CD8 T cells in Susac syndrome. An amount of RNA that ranged from roughly 0.45 to 1 ug was reverse transcribed with random hexamers. TCRdb fed the immunoSEQ multiplex PCR reads into MiXCR, producing one record per CDR3 protein. The sample lists approximately 100,000 distinct CDR3 sequences; roughly 95% were seen once. This CDR3 has 13 amino acids. Unmatched junction bases numbered 4, after V lost 6 bases and J lost 2 bases. Germline values: CDR1 MNHEY, CDR2 SVGAGI. Sample: CD4+ T cells from PBMCs. This rearrangement joins TRBV6-5 to TRBJ2-7; 7 nucleotides line up with TRBD1. This receptor was identified in a human donor in good health. The DNA of the CDR3 is TGTGCCAGCAGAAGGACAGGCGCCTACGAGCAGTACTTC. Amino acids: CASRRTGAYEQYF.